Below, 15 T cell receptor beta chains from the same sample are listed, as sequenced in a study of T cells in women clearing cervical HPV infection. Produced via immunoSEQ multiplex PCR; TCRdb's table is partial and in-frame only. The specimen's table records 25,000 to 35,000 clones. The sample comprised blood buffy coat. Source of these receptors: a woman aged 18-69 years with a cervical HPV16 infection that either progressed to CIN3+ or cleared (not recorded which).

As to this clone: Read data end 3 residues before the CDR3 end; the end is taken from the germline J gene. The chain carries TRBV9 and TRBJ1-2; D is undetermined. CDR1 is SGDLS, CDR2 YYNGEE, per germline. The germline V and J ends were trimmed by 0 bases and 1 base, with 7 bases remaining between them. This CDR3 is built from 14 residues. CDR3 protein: CASSVGSGNYGYTF. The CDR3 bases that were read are TGTGCCAGCAGCGTAGGGTCAGGTAACTATGGC. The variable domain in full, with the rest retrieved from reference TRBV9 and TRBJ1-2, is DSGVTQTPKHLITATGQRVTLRCSPRSGDLSVYWYQQSLDQGLQFLIQYYNGEERAKGNILERFSAQQFPDLHSELNLSSLELGDSALYFCASSVGSGNYGYTFGSGTRLTVV.

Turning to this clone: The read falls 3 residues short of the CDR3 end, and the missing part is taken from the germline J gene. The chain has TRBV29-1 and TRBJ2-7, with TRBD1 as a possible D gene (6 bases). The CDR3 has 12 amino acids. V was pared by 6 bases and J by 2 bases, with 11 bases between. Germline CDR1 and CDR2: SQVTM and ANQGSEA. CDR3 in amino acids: CSVAGQTYEQYF. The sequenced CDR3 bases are TGCAGCGTCGCTGGACAGACCTACGAG.

CDR3 bases read: TGTGCCATCAGCTCGGGACAAGTGAATGAAAAA. This codes for CAISSGQVNEK. The full CDR3 protein reads CAISSGQVNEKLFF. This chain joins TRBV10-3 and TRBJ1-4, with TRBD1 as a possible D gene (6 bases). The CDR3 end falls 3 residues outside the read, so it is completed with the germline J gene. Trimming removed 6 bases at V and 5 bases at J, with 13 bases between. The CDR3 has 14 amino acids. Germline V gene sequence: CDR1 ENHRY, CDR2 SYGVKD.

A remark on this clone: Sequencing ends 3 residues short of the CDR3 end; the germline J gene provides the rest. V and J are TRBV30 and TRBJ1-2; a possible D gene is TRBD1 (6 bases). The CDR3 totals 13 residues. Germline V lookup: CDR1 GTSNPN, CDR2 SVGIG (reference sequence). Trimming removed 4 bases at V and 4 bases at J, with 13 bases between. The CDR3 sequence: CAWMGAGIYGYTF. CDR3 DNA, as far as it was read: TGTGCCTGGATGGGGGCGGGAATCTATGGC.

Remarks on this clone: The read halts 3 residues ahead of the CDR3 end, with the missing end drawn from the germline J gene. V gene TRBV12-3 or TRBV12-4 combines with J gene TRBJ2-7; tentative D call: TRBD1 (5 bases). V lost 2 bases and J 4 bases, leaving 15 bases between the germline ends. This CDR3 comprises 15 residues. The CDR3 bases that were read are TGTGCCAGCAGTTTAAAGCTTCAGGGCCCTTACGAG. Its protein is CASSLKLQGPYE. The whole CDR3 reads CASSLKLQGPYEQYF.

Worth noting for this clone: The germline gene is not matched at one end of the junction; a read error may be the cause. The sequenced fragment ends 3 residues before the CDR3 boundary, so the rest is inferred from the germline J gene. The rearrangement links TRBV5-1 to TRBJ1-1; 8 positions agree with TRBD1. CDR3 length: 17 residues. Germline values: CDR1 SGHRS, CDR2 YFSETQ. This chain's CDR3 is CANSTDREGTLNTEAFF. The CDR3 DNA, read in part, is TGCGCCAACAGCACGGACAGGGAAGGAACTTTGAACACTGAA.

The CDR3 loop reads CASSPRQGANNSPLHF. The CDR3 bases that were read are TGTGCCAGCAGTCCTCGACAGGGAGCCAATAATTCACCC. V usage is TRBV2 and J usage is TRBJ1-6; 7 bases line up with TRBD1. The read halts 3 residues ahead of the CDR3 end, with the missing end drawn from the germline J gene. Trimming at V came to 5 bases and at J to 5 bases, leaving 9 bases not matched to a gene. The CDR3 covers 16 residues. Germline loops: CDR1 SNHLY, CDR2 FYNNEI. The whole variable domain, filled in from reference TRBV2 and TRBJ1-6, reads EPEVTQTPSHQVTQMGQEVILRCVPISNHLYFYWYRQILGQKVEFLVSFYNNEISEKSEIFDDQFSVERPDGSNFTLKIRSTKLEDSAMYFCASSPRQGANNSPLHFGNGTRLTVT.

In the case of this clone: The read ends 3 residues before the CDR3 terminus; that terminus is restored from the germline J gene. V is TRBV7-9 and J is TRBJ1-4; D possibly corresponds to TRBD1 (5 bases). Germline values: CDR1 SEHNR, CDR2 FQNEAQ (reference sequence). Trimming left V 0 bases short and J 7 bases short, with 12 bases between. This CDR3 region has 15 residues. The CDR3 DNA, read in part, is TGTGCCAGCAGCTTAGCGGTGGCAGGGAGTGAAAAA. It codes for CASSLAVAGSEK. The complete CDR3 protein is CASSLAVAGSEKLFF. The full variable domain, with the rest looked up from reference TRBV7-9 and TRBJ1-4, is DTGVSQNPRHKITKRGQNVTFRCDPISEHNRLYWYRQTLGQGPEFLTYFQNEAQLEKSRLLSDRFSAERPKGSFSTLEIQRTEQGDSAMYLCASSLAVAGSEKLFFGSGTQLSVL.

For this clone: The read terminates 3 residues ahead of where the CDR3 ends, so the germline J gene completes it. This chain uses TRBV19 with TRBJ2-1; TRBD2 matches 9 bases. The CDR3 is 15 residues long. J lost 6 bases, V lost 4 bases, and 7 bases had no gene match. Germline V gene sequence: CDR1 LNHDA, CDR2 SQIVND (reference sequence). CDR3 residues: CASSKVASGANEQFF. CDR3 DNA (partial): TGTGCCAGTAGTAAAGTGGCTAGCGGGGCCAATGAG.

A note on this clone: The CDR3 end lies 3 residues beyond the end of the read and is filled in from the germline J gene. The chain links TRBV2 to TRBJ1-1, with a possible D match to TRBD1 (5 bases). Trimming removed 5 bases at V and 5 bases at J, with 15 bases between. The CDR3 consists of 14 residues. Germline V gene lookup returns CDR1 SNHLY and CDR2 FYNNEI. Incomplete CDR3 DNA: TGTGCCAGCAGTTCCCCAGGGAAAGGGACTGAA. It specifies CASSSPGKGTE. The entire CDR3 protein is CASSSPGKGTEAFF.

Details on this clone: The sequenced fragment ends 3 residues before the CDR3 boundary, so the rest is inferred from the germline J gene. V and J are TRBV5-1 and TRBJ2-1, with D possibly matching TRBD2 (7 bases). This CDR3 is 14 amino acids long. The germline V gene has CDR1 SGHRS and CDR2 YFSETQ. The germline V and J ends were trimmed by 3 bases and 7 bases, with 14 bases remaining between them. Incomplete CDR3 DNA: TGCGCCAGCAGCTCCCGGGGGGCTGTGAATGAG. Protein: CASSSRGAVNE. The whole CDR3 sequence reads CASSSRGAVNEQFF.

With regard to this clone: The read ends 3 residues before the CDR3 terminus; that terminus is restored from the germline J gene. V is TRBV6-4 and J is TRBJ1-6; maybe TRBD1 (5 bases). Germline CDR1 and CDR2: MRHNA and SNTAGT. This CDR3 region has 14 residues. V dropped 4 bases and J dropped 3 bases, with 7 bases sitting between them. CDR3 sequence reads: CASSVRGYNSPLHF. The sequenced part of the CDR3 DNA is TGTGCCAGCAGTGTAAGGGGCTATAATTCACCC.

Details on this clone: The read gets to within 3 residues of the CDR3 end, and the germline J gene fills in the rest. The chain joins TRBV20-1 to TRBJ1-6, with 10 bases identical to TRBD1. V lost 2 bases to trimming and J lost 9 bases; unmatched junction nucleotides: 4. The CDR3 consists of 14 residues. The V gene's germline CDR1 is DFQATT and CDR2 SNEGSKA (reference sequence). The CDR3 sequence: CSARRDRGGSPLHF. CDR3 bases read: TGCAGTGCTAGAAGGGACAGGGGTGGTTCACCC.

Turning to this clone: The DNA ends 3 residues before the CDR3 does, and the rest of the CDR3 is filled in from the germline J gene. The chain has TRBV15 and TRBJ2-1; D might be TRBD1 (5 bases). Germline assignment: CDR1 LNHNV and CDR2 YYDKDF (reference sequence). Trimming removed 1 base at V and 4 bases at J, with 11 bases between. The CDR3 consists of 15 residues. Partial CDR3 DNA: TGTGCCACCAGCAGAGGCGAGACAGATTACAATGAG. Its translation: CATSRGETDYNE. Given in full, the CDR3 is CATSRGETDYNEQFF. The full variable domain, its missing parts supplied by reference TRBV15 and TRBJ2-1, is DAMVIQNPRYQVTQFGKPVTLSCSQTLNHNVMYWYQQKSSQAPKLLFHYYDKDFNNEADTPDNFQSRRPNTSFCFLDIRSPGLGDTAMYLCATSRGETDYNEQFFGPGTRLTVL.

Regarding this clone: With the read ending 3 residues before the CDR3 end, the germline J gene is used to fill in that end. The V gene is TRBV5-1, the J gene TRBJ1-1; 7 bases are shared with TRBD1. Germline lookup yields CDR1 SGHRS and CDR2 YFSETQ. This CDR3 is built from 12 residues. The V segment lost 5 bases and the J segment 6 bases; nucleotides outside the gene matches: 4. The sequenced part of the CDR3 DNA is TGCGCCAGCAGTACAGGGGAGGCTGAA. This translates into CASSTGEAE. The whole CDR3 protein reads CASSTGEAEAFF. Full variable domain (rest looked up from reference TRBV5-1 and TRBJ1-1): KAGVTQTPRYLIKTRGQQVTLSCSPISGHRSVSWYQQTPGQGLQFLFEYFSETQRNKGNFPGRFSGRQFSNSRSEMNVSTLELGDSALYLCASSTGEAEAFFGQGTRLTVV.